A single sample gave rise to the 32 T cell receptor beta chains below, sequenced in a study of T cell responses to AZD1222 COVID-19 vaccine. Repertoires were generated with immunoSEQ multiplex PCR, while TCRdb's copy carries only in-frame clones and drops some. Of approximately 100,000 clones listed, about 87% are singletons. Source: peripheral blood, taken 28 days after the second AZD1222 dose. These receptors were obtained from an adult who received the AZD1222 COVID-19 vaccine.

The chain is built from TRBV6-5 and TRBJ2-5; no reliable D call. V shed 6 bases and J shed 6 bases, with 11 bases lying between them. CDR3 length: 12 residues. Looked up from germline, CDR1 is MNHEY and CDR2 is SVGAGI. DNA of the CDR3: TGTGCCAGCAGCGAGCTGGGAAAGACCCAGTACTTC. This gives the protein CASSELGKTQYF.

This chain connects TRBV6-5 to TRBJ2-2; no definite D call. V was pared by 0 bases and J by 5 bases, with 10 bases between. The CDR3 contains 15 residues. Germline V gene lookup returns CDR1 MNHEY and CDR2 SVGAGI. The CDR3: CASSYSATATGELFF. The CDR3 DNA reads as TGTGCCAGCAGTTACTCGGCCACGGCTACCGGGGAGCTGTTTTTT.

The gene calls are TRBV5-1 and TRBJ2-1; D is possibly TRBD1 (5 bases). Germline V gene sequence: CDR1 SGHRS, CDR2 YFSETQ. The ends were cut back, 0 bases at V and 10 bases at J, with 11 bases in the middle. There are 13 residues in the CDR3. The CDR3 region has the DNA TGCGCCAGCAGCTTGGGGTTAGCAGGGGAGCAGTTCTTC. This translates into CASSLGLAGEQFF.

The chain joins TRBV5-1 to TRBJ1-6; 10 nucleotides agree with TRBD1. The ends lost 2 bases at V and 7 bases at J; junction bases unmatched: 6. The CDR3 runs to 16 residues. CDR1 is SGHRS and CDR2 is YFSETQ in the germline V gene. The CDR3 loop is CASSFDRGLENSPLHF. The CDR3 bases are TGCGCCAGCAGCTTTGACAGGGGGCTGGAAAATTCACCCCTCCACTTT.

The chain recombines TRBV6-2 or TRBV6-3 with TRBJ1-3, with D hard to call. The CDR3 is made up of 12 amino acids. V was trimmed by 2 bases and J by 8 bases, leaving 7 bases between them. Germline lookup yields CDR1 MNHEY and CDR2 SVGEGT. The CDR3 coding sequence is TGTGCCAGCAGTTACGGGGAAGACACCATATATTTT. Its protein product is CASSYGEDTIYF.

V usage is TRBV6-5 and J usage is TRBJ2-7; perhaps TRBD2 as D (6 bases). Germline CDR1 reads MNHEY; CDR2 reads SVGAGI. This CDR3 contains 13 residues. V lost 5 bases and J lost 5, with 13 bases in between. Here the CDR3 DNA reads TGTGCCAGCAGTCCCCGGAGGGTGGACGAGCAGTACTTC. Amino acids: CASSPRRVDEQYF.

V and J are TRBV6-5 and TRBJ2-5; D call uncertain. Germline CDR1 reads MNHEY; CDR2 reads SVGAGI. The CDR3 runs 12 residues. Trimming removed 4 bases at V and 5 bases at J, with 8 bases between. The CDR3 DNA reads TGTGCCAGCAGTTGGATGGGGGAGACCCAGTACTTC. Translating it yields CASSWMGETQYF.

The rearrangement links TRBV6-5 to TRBJ2-3, with 8 bases lining up with TRBD1. The CDR3 totals 13 residues. Germline values: CDR1 MNHEY, CDR2 SVGAGI. After removal of 6 bases from V and 5 bases from J, the junction contained 4 bases not matched to a gene. For the CDR3, the DNA is TGTGCCAGCAGATCCGGACAGGGAGATACGCAGTATTTT. Translation: CASRSGQGDTQYF.

The chain combines TRBV10-3 with TRBJ2-3, with TRBD2 as a possible D gene (7 bases). Germline V gene lookup returns CDR1 ENHRY and CDR2 SYGVKD. This CDR3 comprises 15 residues. The ends were cut back, 8 bases at V and 0 bases at J, with 15 bases in the middle. The CDR3 here is CAILRGGTSTDTQYF. The CDR3 DNA follows: TGTGCCATCCTTAGGGGGGGAACTAGCACAGATACGCAGTATTTT.

The chain uses TRBV18 and TRBJ1-5; a weak D match, TRBD1 (5 bases). The V and J ends lost 1 base and 2 bases respectively, with 18 bases between them. CDR1 and CDR2 (germline): KGHSH, LQKENI. The length of the CDR3 is 18 residues. The CDR3 nucleotides read TGTGCCAGCTCACCACTCGGGGGTGACCCAACGGGCAATCAGCCCCAGCATTTT. It yields the protein CASSPLGGDPTGNQPQHF.

The J gene is TRBJ2-1, the V gene TRBV6-1, with TRBD2 identical over 15 bases. V was pared by 3 bases and J by 0 bases, with 6 bases of the junction left unmatched. Germline values: CDR1 MNHNS, CDR2 SASEGT. CDR3 size: 19 residues. The DNA for the CDR3 is TGTGCCAGCAGTGACGGGACTAGCGGGAGGACGAGCTCCTACAATGAGCAGTTCTTC. Amino acid sequence: CASSDGTSGRTSSYNEQFF.

The genes are TRBV5-1 and TRBJ2-5, with 9 nucleotides matching TRBD1. This CDR3 comprises 13 residues. Germline CDR1 is SGHRS and CDR2 is YFSETQ. V was pared by 4 bases and J by 5 bases, with 3 bases of the junction left unmatched. The CDR3: CASSRDRGETQYF. For the CDR3, the DNA is TGCGCCAGCAGCCGCGACAGGGGGGAGACCCAGTACTTC.

The gene calls are TRBV27 and TRBJ2-7; 7 bases align to TRBD1. The CDR3 totals 14 residues. Germline-derived CDR1 and CDR2 are MNHEY and SMNVEV (reference sequence). V shed 5 bases, J shed 0 bases, and the junction held 4 bases outside the gene matches. The CDR3 region has the DNA TGTGCCAGCAGTGTAGGACAGGTCTCCTACGAGCAGTACTTC. Encoded protein: CASSVGQVSYEQYF.

The genes are TRBV3-1 (or the pseudogene TRBV3-2) and TRBJ1-2; no clear D. The CDR3 consists of 14 residues. V was shortened by 0 bases and J by 0 bases, with 5 bases between the two germline ends. From germline, CDR1 is LGHDT and CDR2 YNNKEL (reference sequence). The CDR3 DNA reads as TGTGCCAGCAGCCAAGATCCAGCTAACTATGGCTACACCTTC. Translated: CASSQDPANYGYTF.

The gene calls are TRBV4-1 and TRBJ1-4, with 10 bases identical to TRBD1. The V gene's germline CDR1 is MGHRA and CDR2 YSYEKL. The CDR3 consists of 17 residues. V shed 0 bases, J shed 10 bases, and the junction held 11 bases outside the gene matches. In DNA form, the CDR3 reads TGCGCCAGCAGCCAAGAAAGGATCGGACAGGGGGTCGGAAAACTGTTTTTT. Translating it yields CASSQERIGQGVGKLFF.

V and J are TRBV13 and TRBJ1-3; weak D call: TRBD1 (5 bases). The CDR3 loop spans 14 amino acids. Germline V CDR1 and CDR2: PRHDT, FYEKMQ (reference sequence). The V end was cut by 5 bases, the J end by 2 bases, with 10 bases between. CDR3 amino acids: CASSGRGAGNTIYF. The CDR3 coding sequence is TGTGCCAGCAGCGGCCGGGGGGCTGGAAACACCATATATTTT. The variable domain in full, completed from reference TRBV13 and TRBJ1-3, reads AAGVIQSPRHLIKEKRETATLKCYPIPRHDTVYWYQQGPGQDPQFLISFYEKMQSDKGSIPDRFSAQQFSDYHSELNMSSLELGDSALYFCASSGRGAGNTIYFGEGSWLTVV.

V and J are TRBV7-2 and TRBJ1-2; no clear D gene. This CDR3 has 14 amino acids. V gave up 5 bases and J gave up 0 bases, with 10 bases separating them. Germline V lookup: CDR1 SGHTA, CDR2 FQGNSA. Here the CDR3 DNA reads TGTGCCAGCAGCACTTGGACTTCTAACTATGGCTACACCTTC. This gives the protein CASSTWTSNYGYTF.

This chain uses TRBV27 with TRBJ1-4, with D maybe TRBD1 (6 bases). The germline gives CDR1 MNHEY, CDR2 SMNVEV (reference sequence). The ends were cut back, 5 bases at V and 5 bases at J, with 9 bases in the middle. The CDR3 runs 13 residues. This CDR3 is CASSTGSNEKLFF. CDR3 coding DNA: TGTGCCAGCAGTACAGGGAGCAATGAAAAACTGTTTTTT. The full variable domain, rest sourced from reference TRBV27 and TRBJ1-4, is EAQVTQNPRYLITVTGKKLTVTCSQNMNHEYMSWYRQDPGLGLRQIYYSMNVEVTDKGDVPEGYKVSRKEKRNFPLILESPSPNQTSLYFCASSTGSNEKLFFGSGTQLSVL.

This clone has only a few counts. The J gene is TRBJ1-1, the V gene TRBV28; no clear D. Germline V CDR1 and CDR2: MDHEN, SYDVKM. V lost 3 bases, J lost 7 bases, and 12 bases lay in between. The CDR3 totals 13 residues. This CDR3 reads CASSFNGKYEAFF. CDR3 bases: TGTGCCAGCAGTTTTAACGGGAAGTATGAAGCTTTCTTT. The whole variable domain, remainder taken from reference TRBV28 and TRBJ1-1, is DVKVTQSSRYLVKRTGEKVFLECVQDMDHENMFWYRQDPGLGLRLIYFSYDVKMKEKGDIPEGYSVSREKKERFSLILESASTNQTSMYLCASSFNGKYEAFFGQGTRLTVV.

The chain recombines TRBV7-6 with TRBJ2-7; TRBD1 aligns across 10 bases. CDR3 length: 15 amino acids. With V trimmed by 5 bases and J by 2 bases, 6 bases remained unmatched. The germline gives CDR1 SGHVS, CDR2 FNYEAQ. The CDR3 region is CASSPFGTGAYEQYF. CDR3 bases: TGTGCCAGCAGCCCCTTTGGGACAGGGGCCTACGAGCAGTACTTC.

V gene TRBV27 combines with J gene TRBJ1-5; 8 nucleotides agree with TRBD1. The CDR3 has 15 amino acids. Unmatched junction bases numbered 8, after V lost 5 bases and J lost 5 bases. Germline V lookup: CDR1 MNHEY, CDR2 SMNVEV (reference sequence). The CDR3 DNA sequence: TGTGCCAGCAGTCCAGGACAGGGAGGATATCAGCCCCAGCATTTT. It is translated as CASSPGQGGYQPQHF.

The V call is TRBV2, the J call TRBJ2-3; D could derive from TRBD1 or TRBD2 (5 bases each). The germline CDR1 and CDR2 sequences are SNHLY and FYNNEI. The CDR3 covers 12 residues. Between the trimmed V and J ends, which lost 8 bases and 7 bases, there was a span of 13 bases. This chain's CDR3 is CASRDLAYTQYF. In DNA, the CDR3 is TGTGCCAGCCGGGACCTTGCATATACGCAGTATTTT.

This chain links TRBV5-1 with TRBJ2-7; TRBD2 might be the D (7 bases). CDR1 is SGHRS, CDR2 YFSETQ, per germline. Trimming took 4 bases from V and 7 from J, leaving 15 bases between them. The CDR3 is 13 residues long. The CDR3 loop is CASSPPGGHEQYF. The CDR3 DNA sequence: TGCGCCAGCAGCCCCCCCGGGGGGCATGAGCAGTACTTC.

This clone was seen a handful of times. This chain uses TRBV9 with TRBJ2-5, with 8 nucleotides matching TRBD2. Germline lookup yields CDR1 SGDLS and CDR2 YYNGEE. This CDR3 spans 18 amino acids. V gave up 0 bases and J gave up 3 bases; unmatched junction bases: 13. The DNA for the CDR3 is TGTGCCAGCAGCGTAGCCCCCTCGGGGGGGCTAGGAAAAGAGACCCAGTACTTC. Protein: CASSVAPSGGLGKETQYF.

The V call is TRBV27, the J call TRBJ2-1; maybe TRBD2 (6 bases). This CDR3 has 16 residues. Germline assignment: CDR1 MNHEY and CDR2 SMNVEV (reference sequence). V dropped 2 bases and J dropped 1 base, with 12 bases sitting between them. CDR3 in amino acids: CASSLRLGLSYNEQFF. CDR3 nucleotide sequence: TGTGCCAGCAGTTTACGACTGGGACTGTCCTACAATGAGCAGTTCTTC.

The V gene is TRBV5-1, the J gene TRBJ2-5, with 7 nucleotides matching TRBD2. The CDR3 runs to 15 residues. Germline V gene lookup returns CDR1 SGHRS and CDR2 YFSETQ. The V gene end was trimmed by 4 bases and the J gene end by 1 base; junction bases not matched to a gene: 7. The CDR3 sequence is CASSPGRGSQETQYF. CDR3 bases: TGCGCCAGCAGCCCGGGGAGGGGATCCCAAGAGACCCAGTACTTC. The full variable domain, completed using reference TRBV5-1 and TRBJ2-5, is KAGVTQTPRYLIKTRGQQVTLSCSPISGHRSVSWYQQTPGQGLQFLFEYFSETQRNKGNFPGRFSGRQFSNSRSEMNVSTLELGDSALYLCASSPGRGSQETQYFGPGTRLLVL.

V and J are TRBV5-1 and TRBJ1-6; D is unclear. V shed 4 bases and J shed 7 bases, with 18 bases lying between them. The CDR3 totals 16 residues. The V gene's germline CDR1 is SGHRS and CDR2 YFSETQ. CDR3 amino acids: CASSLDGSVYNSPLHF. In DNA form, the CDR3 reads TGCGCCAGCAGCCTCGACGGATCTGTATACAATTCACCCCTCCACTTT. The full variable domain, its missing parts supplied by reference TRBV5-1 and TRBJ1-6, is KAGVTQTPRYLIKTRGQQVTLSCSPISGHRSVSWYQQTPGQGLQFLFEYFSETQRNKGNFPGRFSGRQFSNSRSEMNVSTLELGDSALYLCASSLDGSVYNSPLHFGNGTRLTVT.

The V gene is TRBV7-9, the J gene TRBJ2-5, with D perhaps matching TRBD1 (6 bases). The CDR3 contains 13 residues. Trimming shortened V by 5 bases and J by 5 bases, and 12 bases separated the two germline ends. Germline CDR1 is SEHNR and CDR2 is FQNEAQ (reference sequence). The CDR3 DNA reads TGTGCCAGCAGCCTGGGACATTGGGAGACCCAGTACTTC. This gives the protein CASSLGHWETQYF.

This clone was found once. The chain is built from TRBV9 and TRBJ2-2; tentatively, D is TRBD1 or TRBD2 (6 bases each). Germline V gene sequence: CDR1 SGDLS, CDR2 YYNGEE. The V end was cut by 0 bases, the J end by 4 bases, with 13 bases between. This CDR3 region has 16 residues. The CDR3 protein is CASSVEGGPVTGELFF. CDR3 in DNA: TGTGCCAGCAGCGTAGAAGGGGGGCCGGTCACCGGGGAGCTGTTTTTT.

The J gene is TRBJ1-2, the V gene TRBV7-8, with a tentative D call TRBD1 (5 bases). V was trimmed by 1 base and J by 0 bases, leaving 12 bases between them. CDR3 length equals 16 residues. Germline V lookup: CDR1 SGHVS, CDR2 FQNEAQ. CDR3 sequence: CASSLVQAISNYGYTF. CDR3 nucleotides: TGTGCCAGCAGCTTAGTACAGGCGATTTCTAACTATGGCTACACCTTC.

Only one count was recorded for this clone. The chain's CDR3 is CASSNGGTSGPYNEQFF. In nucleotides, the CDR3 is TGTGCCAGCAGCAACGGTGGGACTAGCGGACCCTACAATGAGCAGTTCTTC. The V gene is TRBV7-2, the J gene TRBJ2-1; 11 bases align to TRBD2. In germline, CDR1 is SGHTA, CDR2 FQGNSA. J was trimmed by 2 bases and V by 5 bases; bases with no gene match: 8. This CDR3 has 17 residues. Full variable domain (remainder filled in from reference TRBV7-2 and TRBJ2-1): GAGVSQSPSNKVTEKGKDVELRCDPISGHTALYWYRQSLGQGLEFLIYFQGNSAPDKSGLPSDRFSAERTGGSVSTLTIQRTQQEDSAVYLCASSNGGTSGPYNEQFFGPGTRLTVL.

This clone was observed a single time. The chain couples TRBV7-2 to TRBJ2-1, with D possibly being TRBD1 or TRBD2 (5 bases each). This CDR3 is 15 amino acids long. Trimming stripped 2 bases from V and 10 bases from J, with 18 bases between. Germline V lookup: CDR1 SGHTA, CDR2 FQGNSA. The CDR3 DNA sequence: TGTGCCAGCAGCTTATCCCTGGGGACGGATGAAGAGCAGTTCTTC. Translation gives CASSLSLGTDEEQFF.